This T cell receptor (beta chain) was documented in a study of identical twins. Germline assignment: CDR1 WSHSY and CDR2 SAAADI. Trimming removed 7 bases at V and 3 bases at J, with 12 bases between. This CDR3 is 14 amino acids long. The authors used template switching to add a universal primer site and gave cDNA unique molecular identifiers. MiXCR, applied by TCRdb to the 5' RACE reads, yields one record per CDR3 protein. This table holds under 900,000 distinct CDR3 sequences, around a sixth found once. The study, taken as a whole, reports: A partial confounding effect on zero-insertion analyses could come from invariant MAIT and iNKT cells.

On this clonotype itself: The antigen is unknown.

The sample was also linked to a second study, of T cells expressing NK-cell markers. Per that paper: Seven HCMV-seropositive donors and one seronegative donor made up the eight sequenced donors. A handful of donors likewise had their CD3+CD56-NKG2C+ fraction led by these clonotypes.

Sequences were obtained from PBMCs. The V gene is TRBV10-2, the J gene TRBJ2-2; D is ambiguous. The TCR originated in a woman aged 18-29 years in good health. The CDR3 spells CASIGGADTGELFF. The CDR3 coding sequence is TGCGCCAGCATAGGTGGCGCGGACACCGGGGAGCTGTTTTTT.